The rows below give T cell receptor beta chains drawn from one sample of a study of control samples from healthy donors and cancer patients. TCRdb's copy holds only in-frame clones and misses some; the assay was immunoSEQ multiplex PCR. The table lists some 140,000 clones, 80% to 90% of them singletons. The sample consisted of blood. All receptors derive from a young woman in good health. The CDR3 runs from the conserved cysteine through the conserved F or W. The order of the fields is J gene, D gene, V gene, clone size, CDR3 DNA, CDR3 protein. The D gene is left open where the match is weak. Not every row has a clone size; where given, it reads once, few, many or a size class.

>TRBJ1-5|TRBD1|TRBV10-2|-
TGCGCCAGCAGTGATTTGGGGGCAGGGGGTCATCAGCCCCAGCATTTT
CASSDLGAGGHQPQHF
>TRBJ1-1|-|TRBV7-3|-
TGTGCCAGCAGCCAGGACAGGAACACTGAAGCTTTCTTT
CASSQDRNTEAFF
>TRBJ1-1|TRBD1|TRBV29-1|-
TGCAGCGTTGAAGTGGACAGGGGGGCCTCCTGGGTCTTT
CSVEVDRGASWVF
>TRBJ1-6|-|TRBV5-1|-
TGCGCCAGCAGCCCGGGGGCCAGGACAGTCTATAATTCACCCCTCCACTTT
CASSPGARTVYNSPLHF
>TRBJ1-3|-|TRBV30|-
TGTGCCTGGAGTGTCGCGGGGGGGAACACCATATATTTT
CAWSVAGGNTIYF
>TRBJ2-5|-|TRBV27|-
TGTGCCAGCAGTTTATCCGGCTACTCATGGTACTTC
CASSLSGYSWYF
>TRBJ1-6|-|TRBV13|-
TGTGCCAGCAGCTTAGTCGGCAGGGGTAATTCACCCCTCCACTTT
CASSLVGRGNSPLHF
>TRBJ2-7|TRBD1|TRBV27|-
TGTGCCAGCAGTAGCCGGGACAGGGGCTACGAGCAGTACTTC
CASSSRDRGYEQYF
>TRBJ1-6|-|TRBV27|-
TGTGCCAGCAGCGTCCGGGCCCTTAATTCACCCCTCCACTTT
CASSVRALNSPLHF
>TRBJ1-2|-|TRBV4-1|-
TGCGCCAGCAGCCCAACCCGGACGGCTTTCTATGGCTACACCTTC
CASSPTRTAFYGYTF
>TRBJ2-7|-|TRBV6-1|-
TGTGCCAGCAGTGAAGCGATCGAGCAGTACTTC
CASSEAIEQYF
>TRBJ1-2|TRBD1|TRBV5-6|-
TGTGCCAGCAGCTTGCTAGGGACAGGCTCGAACTATGGCTACACCTTC
CASSLLGTGSNYGYTF
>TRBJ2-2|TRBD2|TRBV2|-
TGTGCCAGCACCTCTAGCGGGAAGGGGGAGCTGTTTTTT
CASTSSGKGELFF
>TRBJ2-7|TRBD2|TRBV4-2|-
TGTGCCAGCAGCCAGGGTCCGCCTGGGACTAGTATTCCATACGAGCAGTACTTC
CASSQGPPGTSIPYEQYF
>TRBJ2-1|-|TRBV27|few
TGTGCCAGCAGTCCCCTCCTCTCAGAGCAGTTCTTC
CASSPLLSEQFF
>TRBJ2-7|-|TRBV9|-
TGTGCCAGCAGCGCCAATCACAGGGATACCTACGAGCAGTACTTC
CASSANHRDTYEQYF
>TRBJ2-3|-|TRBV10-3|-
TGTGCCATCAGTGAGAGCAGGGATGCGGCTACGCAGTATTTT
CAISESRDAATQYF
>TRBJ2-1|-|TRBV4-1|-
TGCGCCAGCAGCCAAGAAAAATTCTCCTACAATGAGCAGTTCTTC
CASSQEKFSYNEQFF
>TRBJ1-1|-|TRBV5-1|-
TGCGCCAGCAGCTTCACAGGGTTCGGAGAGGGCACTGAAGCTTTCTTT
CASSFTGFGEGTEAFF
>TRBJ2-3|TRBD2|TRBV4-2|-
TGTGCCAGCAGCCAAGACCTAGCGGGAGGGCGTGAAGATACGCAGTATTTT
CASSQDLAGGREDTQYF
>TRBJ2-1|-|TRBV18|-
TGTGCCAGCTCACCGTCGCAGGGCAGGGCTTCCTACAATGAGCAGTTCTTC
CASSPSQGRASYNEQFF
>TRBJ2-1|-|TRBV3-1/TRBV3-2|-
TGTGCCAGCAGCCAAGACAAGAACTCCTACAATGAGCAGTTCTTC
CASSQDKNSYNEQFF
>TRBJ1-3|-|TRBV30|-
TGTGCCTGTGGCAGGGCTCCTAACACCATATATTTT
CACGRAPNTIYF
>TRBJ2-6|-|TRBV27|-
TGTGCCACCCGACCGAGTCGTGGGGCCAACGTCCTGACTTTC
CATRPSRGANVLTF
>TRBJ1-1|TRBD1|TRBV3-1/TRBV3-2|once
TGTGCCAGCAGCACCCGACAGGGGTCGGACACTGAAGCTTTCTTT
CASSTRQGSDTEAFF
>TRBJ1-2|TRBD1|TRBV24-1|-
TGTGCCACCAGTGAAGGACAGGGTCTACATGGCTACACCTTC
CATSEGQGLHGYTF
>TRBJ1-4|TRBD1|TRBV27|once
TGTGCCAGCAGCTGGGACAGGGAGGGGTTAGAGCGAAAACTGTTTTTT
CASSWDREGLERKLFF
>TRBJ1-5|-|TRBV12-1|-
TGTGCCGCCGTTGGGGCAGTCTATCAGCCCCAGCATTTT
CAAVGAVYQPQHF
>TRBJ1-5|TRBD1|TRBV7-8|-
TGTGCCAGCAGCTTAGACAGGGGACGTAGCAATCAGCCCCAGCATTTT
CASSLDRGRSNQPQHF
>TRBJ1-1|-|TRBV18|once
TGTGCCAGCCAATACGAGGGGAACACTGAAGCTTTCTTT
CASQYEGNTEAFF
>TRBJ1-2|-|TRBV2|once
TGTGCCAGCAGTGGCAGGGTGGGCGGCTACACCTTC
CASSGRVGGYTF
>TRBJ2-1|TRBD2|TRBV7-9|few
TGTGCCAGCAGCCCCACTAGCGGGAGCGGTAAAAATGAGCAGTTCTTC
CASSPTSGSGKNEQFF
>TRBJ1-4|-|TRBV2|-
TGTGCCAGCAGTGAGTCGGGAGGGGTAGTGGATGAAAAACTGTTTTTT
CASSESGGVVDEKLFF
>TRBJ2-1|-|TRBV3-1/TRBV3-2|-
TGTGCCAGCAGCCAATCCCGCCCAGGCAATGAGCAGTTCTTC
CASSQSRPGNEQFF
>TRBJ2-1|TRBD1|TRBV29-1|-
TGCAGCGGGGGACAGGGGAGGTCCTACAATGAGCAGTTCTTC
CSGGQGRSYNEQFF
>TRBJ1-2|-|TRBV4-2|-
TGTGCCAGCAGCCAAGCTAGCGGGGGGGGGCGCGCTGGCTACACCTTC
CASSQASGGGRAGYTF
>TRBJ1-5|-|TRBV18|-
TGTGCCAGCTCACCAGGGGGAGAAAGCAATCAGCCCCAGCATTTT
CASSPGGESNQPQHF
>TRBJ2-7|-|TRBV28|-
TGTGCCAGCCGAACCGCAGACTCTCGGGACCCACCCTACGAGCAGTACTTC
CASRTADSRDPPYEQYF
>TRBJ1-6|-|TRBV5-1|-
TGCGCCAGCAGCTTGGGGCCCGGGGGTGCTAATTCACCCCTCCACTTT
CASSLGPGGANSPLHF
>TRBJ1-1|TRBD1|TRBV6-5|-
TGTGCCAGCAGTTTGCAGGGGGCTGGGGGCACTGAAGCTTTCTTT
CASSLQGAGGTEAFF
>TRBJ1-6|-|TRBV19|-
TGTGCCAGTACCCTACAATACGGGGCGACAGGAGCCCCAGGTTCACCCCTCCACTTT
CASTLQYGATGAPGSPLHF
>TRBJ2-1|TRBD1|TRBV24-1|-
TGTGCCACCAGTGATTCCGACAGGGCACATTACAATGAGCAGTTCTTC
CATSDSDRAHYNEQFF
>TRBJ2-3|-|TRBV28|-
TGTGCCAGCAGTACAGACCCCTATACGCAGTATTTT
CASSTDPYTQYF
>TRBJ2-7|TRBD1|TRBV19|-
TGTGCCAGTAAAGGCCTGCGGGGACAGGACTACGAGCAGTACTTC
CASKGLRGQDYEQYF
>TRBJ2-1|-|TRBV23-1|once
TGCGCCAGCACCCCGCGGGCGTACCCTCCGGATGAGCAGTTCTTC
CASTPRAYPPDEQFF
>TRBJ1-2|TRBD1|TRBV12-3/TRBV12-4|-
TGTGCCAGCAGTTGGGACAGGGAAGGCTACACCTTC
CASSWDREGYTF